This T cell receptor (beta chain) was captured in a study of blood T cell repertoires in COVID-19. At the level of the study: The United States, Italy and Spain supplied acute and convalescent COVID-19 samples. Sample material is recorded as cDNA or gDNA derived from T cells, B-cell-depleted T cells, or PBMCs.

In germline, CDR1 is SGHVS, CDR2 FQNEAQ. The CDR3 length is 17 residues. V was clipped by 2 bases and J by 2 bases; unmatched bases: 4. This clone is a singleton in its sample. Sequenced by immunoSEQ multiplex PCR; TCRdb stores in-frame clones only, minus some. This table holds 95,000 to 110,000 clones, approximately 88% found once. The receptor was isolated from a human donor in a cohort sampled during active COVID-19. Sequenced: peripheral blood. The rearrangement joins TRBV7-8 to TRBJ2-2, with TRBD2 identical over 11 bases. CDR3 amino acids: CASSLLGTSGNTGELFF. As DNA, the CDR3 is TGTGCCAGCAGCTTATTGGGGACTAGCGGTAACACCGGGGAGCTGTTTTTT.